These 11 T cell receptor beta chains were sequenced from one sample in a study of CD4 and CD8 cells across lung adenocarcinoma regions. TCRdb itself ran the PCR reads through MiXCR, one entry per CDR3 protein. The table includes about 25,000 distinct CDR3 sequences, roughly half detected once. The specimen sequenced was CD8+ T cells from the center of a lung tumor. Every receptor here comes from a male donor with lung adenocarcinoma. The CD4 and CD8 labels of this study may be unreliable.

To note about this clonotype: A much larger clone differs from this one at a single base, so this may be a read error. The rearrangement links TRBV12-3 or TRBV12-4 to TRBJ2-1; TRBD2 might be the D (6 bases). The J call could be wrong; TRBJ2-7 is a better fit for the DNA end. The CDR3 consists of 16 residues. The CDR3 reads CASSFVVGREVYEQYF. CDR3 bases: TGTGCCAGCAGTTTTGTAGTCGGGAGAGAAGTCTATGAGCAGTACTTC.

This rearrangement joins TRBV6-1 to TRBJ2-5, with no clear D. The tail of the sequence fits TRBJ2-7 better, so the J call may be wrong. The CDR3 runs 16 residues. Germline V gene sequence: CDR1 MNHNS, CDR2 SASEGT. Written as DNA, the CDR3 is TGTGCCAGCAGTGAACCGGGCGACTCAATTAATGGCGAGCAGTACTTC. Translating it yields CASSEPGDSINGEQYF.

As for this clonotype: One junction end disagrees with the germline gene, perhaps due to a read error. The chain combines TRBV10-1 with TRBJ2-3; D might be TRBD1 or TRBD2, each matching 6 bases. CDR1 and CDR2 (germline): WNHNN, SYGVQD (reference sequence). This CDR3 has 14 residues. CDR3 nucleotides: TGCGCCGGCGGCCGGGGGACAAACCCAGATACGCAGTACTTT. This sequence encodes CAGGRGTNPDTQYF.

Note on this clonotype: Just one base apart from a much larger clone, this may be a read error. The chain couples TRBV6-4 to TRBJ2-2, with TRBD1 identical over 8 bases. Germline trimming cut 4 bases from V and 5 bases from J; bases unmatched to any gene: 6. Germline-derived CDR1 and CDR2 are MRHNA and SNTAGT. The CDR3 has 15 residues. The CDR3 region has the DNA TGTGCCAGCAGTGCCGAAACAGGGGGGACCGGGGAGCTGTTTTTT. It codes for CASSAETGGTGELFF.

This clonotype was observed at least ten times. One end of the junction is discordant with germline, which a read error may explain. The gene calls are TRBV27 and TRBJ1-2; 10 positions match TRBD1. CDR1 and CDR2 from the germline V gene are MNHEY and SMNVEV (reference sequence). This CDR3 has 17 amino acids. CDR3 coding DNA: TGTGCCAGCAGATTATTCACCGAAGACAGGGGGCGCGGTGGCTACACCTTC. Protein product: CASRLFTEDRGRGGYTF.

This clonotype has just a few counts. The gene calls are TRBV6-1 and TRBJ2-7; possible D gene TRBD2, 6 bases. The V end was cut by 10 bases, the J end by 4 bases, with 14 bases between. This CDR3 region has 12 residues. Looked up from germline, CDR1 is MNHNS and CDR2 is SASEGT. CDR3 bases: TGTGCCATAAGACTAGGGGCTTACGAGCAGTACTTC. It encodes CAIRLGAYEQYF.

J is TRBJ2-3 and V is TRBV12-3 or TRBV12-4, with 7 bases lining up with TRBD2. V lost 9 bases and J lost 2; bases outside the gene matches: 8. This CDR3 comprises 14 residues. CDR3 nucleotide sequence: TGTGCCAGGAGGCGCGGGAGCAACACAGATACGCAGTATTTT. Amino acid sequence: CARRRGSNTDTQYF.

V is TRBV10-1 and J is TRBJ2-2, with a tentative D call TRBD2 (5 bases). TRBJ2-3 explains the end of the DNA better; the J call may be wrong. Germline CDR1 and CDR2: WNHNN and SYGVQD (reference sequence). The CDR3 is 14 residues long. CDR3 DNA: TGCGCCGGCAACCCGGCTGGGAGCACCGGGGAGCAGTATTTT. This codes for CAGNPAGSTGEQYF.

A note on this clonotype: A read error may account for a junction end that differs from germline. The chain carries TRBV10-2 and TRBJ2-3, with 7 bases identical to TRBD2. This CDR3 spans 14 amino acids. Germline lookup yields CDR1 WSHSY and CDR2 SAAADI. For the CDR3, the DNA is TGCGCGGGCCTCGGGGGAGGGCGCACAGATACCCAGTATTTT. As protein: CAGLGGGRTDTQYF.

This clonotype was picked up many times. The V gene is TRBV6-5, the J gene TRBJ2-2; a possible D gene is TRBD1 (6 bases). The CDR3 totals 15 residues. Germline values: CDR1 MNHEY, CDR2 SVGAGI. The V gene lost 4 bases and the J gene lost 0 bases, with 9 bases spanning the gap. In nucleotides, the CDR3 is TGTGCCAGCAGTTTTGGACAGACGAACACCGGGGAGCTGTTTTTT. Translating gives CASSFGQTNTGELFF.

This clonotype was seen repeatedly, ten times or more. The genes are TRBV12-3 or TRBV12-4 and TRBJ2-4; the match to TRBD2 covers 7 bases. V lost 6 bases to trimming and J lost 4 bases; unmatched junction nucleotides: 9. The length of the CDR3 is 15 residues. The chain's CDR3 is CASSLTSGGKNIQYF. The CDR3 DNA follows: TGTGCCAGCAGCCTAACCTCGGGGGGTAAAAACATTCAGTACTTC.